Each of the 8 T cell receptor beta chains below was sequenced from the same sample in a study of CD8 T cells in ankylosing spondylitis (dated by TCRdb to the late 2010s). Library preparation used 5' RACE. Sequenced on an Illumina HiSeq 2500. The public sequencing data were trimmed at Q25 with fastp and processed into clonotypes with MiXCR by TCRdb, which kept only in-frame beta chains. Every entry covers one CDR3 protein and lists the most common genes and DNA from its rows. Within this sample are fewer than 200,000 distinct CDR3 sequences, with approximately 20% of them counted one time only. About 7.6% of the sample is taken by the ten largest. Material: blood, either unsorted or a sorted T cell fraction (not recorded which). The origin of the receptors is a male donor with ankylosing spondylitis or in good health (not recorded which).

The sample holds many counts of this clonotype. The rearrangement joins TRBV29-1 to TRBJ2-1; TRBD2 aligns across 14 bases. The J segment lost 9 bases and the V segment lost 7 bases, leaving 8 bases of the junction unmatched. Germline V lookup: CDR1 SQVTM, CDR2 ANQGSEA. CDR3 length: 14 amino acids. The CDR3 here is CSAAGTSGRGEQFF. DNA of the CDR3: TGCAGCGCCGCCGGGACTAGCGGGAGAGGTGAGCAGTTCTTC.

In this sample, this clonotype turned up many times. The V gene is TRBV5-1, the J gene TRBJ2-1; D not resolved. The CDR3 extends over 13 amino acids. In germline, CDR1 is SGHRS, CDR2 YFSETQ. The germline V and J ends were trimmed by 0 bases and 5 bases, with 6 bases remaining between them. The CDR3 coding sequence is TGCGCCAGCAGCTTGGGGCAGCACAATGAGCAGTTCTTC. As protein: CASSLGQHNEQFF.

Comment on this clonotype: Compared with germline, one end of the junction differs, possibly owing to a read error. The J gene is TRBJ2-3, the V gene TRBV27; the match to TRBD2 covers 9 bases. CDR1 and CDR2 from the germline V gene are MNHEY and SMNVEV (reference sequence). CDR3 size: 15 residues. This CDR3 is CVSSLTSGSTDTQYF. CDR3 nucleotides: TGTGTCAGCAGTTTAACTAGCGGGAGCACAGATACGCAGTATTTT.

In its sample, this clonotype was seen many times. DNA for the CDR3: TGTGCCAGCAGCTTAGTTTTCTGGGAGTCCGACGGCGAGCAGTACTTC. This translates into CASSLVFWESDGEQYF. The chain uses TRBV7-8 and TRBJ2-7; TRBD2 is a possible D gene (5 bases). The V gene lost 1 base and the J gene lost 6 bases, with 19 bases spanning the gap. The CDR3 consists of 16 residues. Germline V lookup: CDR1 SGHVS, CDR2 FQNEAQ.

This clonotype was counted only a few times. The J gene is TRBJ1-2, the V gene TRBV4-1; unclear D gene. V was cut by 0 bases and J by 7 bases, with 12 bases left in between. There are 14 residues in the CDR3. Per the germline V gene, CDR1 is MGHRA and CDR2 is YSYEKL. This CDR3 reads CASSQEVQVAGYTF. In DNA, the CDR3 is TGCGCCAGCAGCCAAGAGGTCCAGGTAGCTGGCTACACCTTC.

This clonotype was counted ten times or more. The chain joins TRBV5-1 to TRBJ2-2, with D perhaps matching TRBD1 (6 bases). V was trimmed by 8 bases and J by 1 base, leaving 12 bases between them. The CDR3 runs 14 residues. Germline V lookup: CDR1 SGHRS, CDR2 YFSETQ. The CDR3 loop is CARLPGQNTGELFF. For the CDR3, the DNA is TGCGCCAGACTCCCGGGACAGAACACCGGGGAGCTGTTTTTT.

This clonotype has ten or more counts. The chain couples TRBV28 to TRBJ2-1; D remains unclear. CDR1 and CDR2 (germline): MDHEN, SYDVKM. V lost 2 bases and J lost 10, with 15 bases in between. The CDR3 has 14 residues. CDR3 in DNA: TGTGCCAGCAGTTTAAAAGTTCCCCTCGGGGAGCAGTTCTTC. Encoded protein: CASSLKVPLGEQFF.

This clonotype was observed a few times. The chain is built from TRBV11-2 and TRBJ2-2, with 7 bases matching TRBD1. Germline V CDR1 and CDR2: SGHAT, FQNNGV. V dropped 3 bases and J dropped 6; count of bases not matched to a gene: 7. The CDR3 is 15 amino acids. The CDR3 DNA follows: TGTGCCAGCAGCTTTAGGACAGGCCGGCCCGGGGAGCTGTTTTTT. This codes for CASSFRTGRPGELFF.